This TCR beta chain was captured by sequencing in a study of cytomegalovirus exposure and HLA in healthy donors. Trimming took 6 bases from V and 2 from J; bases not matched to a gene: 5. The CDR3 has 14 amino acids. CDR1 and CDR2 (germline): MNHEY, SMNVEV (reference sequence). The PCR had 60 Vbeta and 13 Jbeta primers. The repertoire was sequenced with immunoSEQ multiplex PCR; TCRdb's copy has only in-frame clones and lacks some. Of roughly 120,000 clones listed, approximately 80% are singletons. Source material: PBMCs. The clonotype comes from a man under 40 in good health and CMV-seronegative. This chain uses TRBV27 with TRBJ2-7, with 9 nucleotides matching TRBD1. The CDR3 bases are TGTGCCAGCAGACCGGGACAGGGTCCCTACGAGCAGTACTTC. It translates to CASRPGQGPYEQYF.